This TCR beta chain was sequenced in a study of shared clonotypes between healthy human individuals (dated by TCRdb to 2020 to 2022). For context, the study as a whole: The cohort included a few men and a couple of women between 18 and 49 years of age. Different laboratories and diverse techniques were used to prepare libraries and sequence TCR repertoires, to increase sequencing depth and limit assay-specific biases. For each donor, CD4 naive and CD4 memory were each given three plates, CD8 naive was given two plates, and CD8 memory was given one plate. Per donor, leukapheresis produced somewhere between about 0.9 and 9.5 billion PBMCs. The study deeply sequenced blood TCR repertoires of about 5 healthy adults to estimate repertoire size and the extent of clonotype sharing between individuals. The full study reports these points: Larger estimated clonotype richness was generally found for naive subsets than for memory subsets. Compared with non-shared clonotypes, clonotypes shared by all four sorted-subset donors had higher generation probabilities. Sampling was limited to blood, and TCR repertoires in tissue likely differ from TCR repertoires in blood. Rarefaction of sorted-subset datasets indicated incomplete sequencing despite the large sequencing depth. When several donors were compared, the shared fraction of clonotypes was 5% to 6.5% for naive CD4, about 4% for naive CD8, roughly 2.5% for memory CD4, and under 0.5% for memory CD8. Based on pairwise subsampling, the degree of clonotype sharing among donors was expected to be affected by sequencing depth. Because the study included a small number of donors, the genetic and exposure-history diversity represented was limited.

CDR1 SGHNT and CDR2 YYREEE were looked up in the germline V gene (reference sequence). V was cut back by 5 bases and J by 8 bases, leaving a gap of 22 bases between them. CDR3 length: 15 amino acids, cysteine to phenylalanine. Only CDR3 DNA is held: 45 bases, read in frame from base 1. Using the deep immunoSEQ assay, multiplex PCR amplified TCR CDR3 regions from genomic DNA. For each cell subset, the extracted genomic DNA was distributed evenly across all wells of several immunoSEQ 96-well plates, and each plate served as one replicate. For sorted subsets, 200 to 250 ng genomic DNA, equal to 30,000 or so T cell genomes, was loaded into each replicate PCR. Purified libraries were measured with a Qubit 3.0 fluorometer, size-checked on a Bioanalyzer 2100, and measured again with the KAPA Library Quantification kit. Each immunoSEQ 96-well plate was sequenced on its own single-read 150-cycle Illumina NextSeq 550 flow cell. The paper's processing steps were these. Because the immunoSEQ output included only junctional sequences and no quality scores, the filtering could not be the same as the filtering used for full-length reads. To assign V/J genes and CDR3, sequences were annotated against IMGT germline references using PyIR, a Python wrapper for IgBLAST v1.9. Any read was removed if the V/J assignment was weak (E-value above 1e-6), the CDR3 was missing, or the read contained stop codons, out-of-frame junctions, or ambiguous translated residues. V3J clonotypes were defined as sequences sharing an identical inferred V gene, J gene, and CDR3 amino acid sequence. Percentage overlap between repertoires was calculated by dividing the number of shared unique clonotypes by the size of the smaller repertoire. Richness of each repertoire was evaluated using RTK rarefaction, the Chao1 estimator, and Recon v2.1 estimates of unobserved clonotypes. Generation probabilities for all TCRbeta clonotypes obtained by the gDNA method from several donors were computed using OLGA. TCRdb carries this immuneACCESS record with in-frame sequences only. Its versions omit some clonotypes, under half of them owing to an unresolved V gene in the studies checked, with the rest unexplained. The V and J calls and clone size are taken from that table; D and trimming were inferred from the DNA. This sample holds some 550,000 clones; 95% to 98% were observed only once. 0.045% to 0.06% of the sample is held by the ten biggest clonotypes.

The donors were healthy, HIV-negative adults who had no recently reported acute infections or vaccinations. Every donor was a Caucasian adult residing in Nashville, Tennessee, USA. CD4+ T cells were enriched by magnetic negative selection, after which naive cells were positively selected on CD45RA and the negative fraction was taken as the memory subset. Blood was obtained by leukapheresis, after which PBMCs were separated by Ficoll-Histopaque density gradient centrifugation and cryopreserved in liquid nitrogen vapor phase. Purity and quantity of every magnetically sorted T cell population were checked by analytical flow cytometry. From each sorted fraction, genomic DNA was isolated and quantified by UV absorbance on a Nanodrop 2000c. As for this clone: Its antigen is currently not known. It has no much larger one-base neighbor in the sample; base qualities were not kept.

The rearranged chain carries TRBV5-4 and TRBJ1-2, and possibly TRBD1, on 5 matching bases. Specimen: naive CD4+ T cells sorted from blood. The cell subset or site tag for this specimen amounts to: CD45RA+ positively selected. The sequence was obtained from a woman aged 25-40 years in good health. Read as DNA, the sequence is TGTGCCAGCAGGGCCCCGGGGGGGAGTTCGTTAGGCTACACCTTC. Its protein is CASRAPGGSSLGYTF.